Listed below are T cell receptor beta chains from one sample, sequenced in a study of T cells in localized non-small cell lung cancer. Assay used: immunoSEQ multiplex PCR; TCRdb lists only in-frame clones, some missing. The sample includes more than 45,000 clones, 77% of them seen just once. The input for sequencing was peripheral blood, taken before any cancer treatment. The receptors were gathered from a man aged 40-75 years with stage I squamous cell lung carcinoma. CDR3s include the opening cysteine and the closing phenylalanine or tryptophan. D genes are given only for firm matches. Size values are once, few and many counts, or a class for expanded clones, and some rows have none.

v_call: TRBV5-5; d_call: NA; j_call: TRBJ1-2; clone_size: NA; cdr3_nt: TGTGCCAGCAGCTTGTCAGGGGCCAGGGTTGACTATGGCTACACCTTC; cdr3_aa: CASSLSGARVDYGYTF
v_call: TRBV11-2; d_call: NA; j_call: TRBJ1-5; clone_size: NA; cdr3_nt: TGTGCCAGCAGCTTATATGCGGATCAGCCCCAGCATTTT; cdr3_aa: CASSLYADQPQHF
v_call: TRBV5-1; d_call: NA; j_call: TRBJ1-3; clone_size: NA; cdr3_nt: TGCGCCAGCAGCTTTGGGGCTATCTCTGGAAACACCATATATTTT; cdr3_aa: CASSFGAISGNTIYF
v_call: TRBV19; d_call: NA; j_call: TRBJ1-1; clone_size: medium-sized; cdr3_nt: TGTGCCAGTAGTATCCCCACAGGGACCATGAACACTGAAGCTTTCTTT; cdr3_aa: CASSIPTGTMNTEAFF
v_call: TRBV30; d_call: NA; j_call: TRBJ1-2; clone_size: few; cdr3_nt: TGTGCCTGGAGTGCTACGCAGCGCGTTGGCTACACCTTC; cdr3_aa: CAWSATQRVGYTF
v_call: TRBV7-9; d_call: NA; j_call: TRBJ1-1; clone_size: few; cdr3_nt: TGTGCCAGCAGCTTAGGCGGGGGTTGGACTGAAGCTTTCTTT; cdr3_aa: CASSLGGGWTEAFF
v_call: TRBV19; d_call: NA; j_call: TRBJ2-2; clone_size: NA; cdr3_nt: TGTGCCAGTAGTACCAGGGTATCCGGGGAGCTGTTTTTT; cdr3_aa: CASSTRVSGELFF
v_call: TRBV20-1; d_call: NA; j_call: TRBJ2-1; clone_size: NA; cdr3_nt: TGCAGTGCTAGTAAGGGAGATAAGCAGTTCTTC; cdr3_aa: CSASKGDKQFF
v_call: TRBV20-1; d_call: NA; j_call: TRBJ2-2; clone_size: NA; cdr3_nt: TGCAGTGCTATCTGGGCCGGGGAGCTGTTTTTT; cdr3_aa: CSAIWAGELFF
v_call: TRBV7-2; d_call: NA; j_call: TRBJ2-5; clone_size: NA; cdr3_nt: TGTGCCAGCAGCTTAAGGATTGGGCAGGGAGGGACCCAGTACTTC; cdr3_aa: CASSLRIGQGGTQYF
v_call: TRBV6-5; d_call: NA; j_call: TRBJ1-5; clone_size: NA; cdr3_nt: TGTGCCAGCAGTTTATCCGGTCAGCCCCAGCATTTT; cdr3_aa: CASSLSGQPQHF
v_call: TRBV7-2; d_call: TRBD2; j_call: TRBJ2-7; clone_size: NA; cdr3_nt: TGTGCCAGCACTCCTAGCCGGCTAGCGGGGGAATACGAGCAGTACTTC; cdr3_aa: CASTPSRLAGEYEQYF
v_call: TRBV7-2; d_call: TRBD1; j_call: TRBJ2-1; clone_size: NA; cdr3_nt: TGTGCCAGCAGCTCGGACAGGAAGGTCCTCGGGCAGTTCTTC; cdr3_aa: CASSSDRKVLGQFF
v_call: TRBV11-1; d_call: NA; j_call: TRBJ1-1; clone_size: NA; cdr3_nt: TGTGCCAGCAGCTCCCAAGTGGGAGCCGCTGAAGCTTTCTTT; cdr3_aa: CASSSQVGAAEAFF
v_call: TRBV2; d_call: NA; j_call: TRBJ1-2; clone_size: NA; cdr3_nt: TGTGCCAGCAGTGAATATGGCTACACCTTC; cdr3_aa: CASSEYGYTF
v_call: TRBV18; d_call: NA; j_call: TRBJ2-1; clone_size: NA; cdr3_nt: TGTGCCAGCTCACCACCTGAAAAGGAATACAATGAGCAGTTCTTC; cdr3_aa: CASSPPEKEYNEQFF
v_call: TRBV4-1; d_call: NA; j_call: TRBJ1-1; clone_size: NA; cdr3_nt: TGCGCCAGCAGCCAAGAGTGGGCCAGGGGTGAAGCTTTCTTT; cdr3_aa: CASSQEWARGEAFF
v_call: TRBV5-8; d_call: NA; j_call: TRBJ2-1; clone_size: NA; cdr3_nt: TGCGCCAGCAGCCCCGGCAGGGGGGGCCTCTACAATGAGCAGTTCTTC; cdr3_aa: CASSPGRGGLYNEQFF
v_call: TRBV19; d_call: NA; j_call: TRBJ2-2; clone_size: NA; cdr3_nt: TGTGCCAGTAGTCCACGAGAAACAGGGTTGGTTGCTTTCGCCGGGGAGCTGTTTTTT; cdr3_aa: CASSPRETGLVAFAGELFF
v_call: TRBV11-2; d_call: TRBD1; j_call: TRBJ1-1; clone_size: NA; cdr3_nt: TGTGCCAGCAGCTTCCAGGGGGGGAACACTGAAGCTTTCTTT; cdr3_aa: CASSFQGGNTEAFF
v_call: TRBV4-1; d_call: NA; j_call: TRBJ2-4; clone_size: NA; cdr3_nt: TGCGCCAGCAGCCAAGATTCAGGGGACATTCAGTACTTC; cdr3_aa: CASSQDSGDIQYF
v_call: TRBV4-3; d_call: NA; j_call: TRBJ1-6; clone_size: NA; cdr3_nt: TGCGCCAGCAGCCGTTACAGGGTCCCAAATTCACCCCTCCACTTT; cdr3_aa: CASSRYRVPNSPLHF
v_call: TRBV28; d_call: NA; j_call: TRBJ1-4; clone_size: NA; cdr3_nt: TGTGCCAGCAGTTTCAGTAGAGAAAAACTGTTTTTT; cdr3_aa: CASSFSREKLFF
v_call: TRBV9; d_call: NA; j_call: TRBJ1-2; clone_size: NA; cdr3_nt: TGTGCCAGCACCAGGGGCGATCCTAACGGCTACACCTTC; cdr3_aa: CASTRGDPNGYTF
v_call: TRBV7-2; d_call: NA; j_call: TRBJ2-2; clone_size: NA; cdr3_nt: TGTGCCAGCAGCTCCGGGTTCTACACCGGGGAGCTGTTTTTT; cdr3_aa: CASSSGFYTGELFF
v_call: TRBV29-1; d_call: NA; j_call: TRBJ1-2; clone_size: NA; cdr3_nt: TGCAGCGTTGAACAGGCTCTCTATGGCTACACCTTC; cdr3_aa: CSVEQALYGYTF
v_call: TRBV27; d_call: NA; j_call: TRBJ2-3; clone_size: once; cdr3_nt: TGTGCCAGCAGTCTCTTAAATACGCAGTATTTT; cdr3_aa: CASSLLNTQYF
v_call: TRBV2; d_call: NA; j_call: TRBJ1-2; clone_size: NA; cdr3_nt: TGTGCCAGCAGTGAACGGCAGGTCTATGGCTACACCTTC; cdr3_aa: CASSERQVYGYTF
v_call: TRBV6-1; d_call: TRBD1; j_call: TRBJ2-7; clone_size: NA; cdr3_nt: TGTGCCAGCAGGACGACAGGGGGGGGTGAGCAGTACTTC; cdr3_aa: CASRTTGGGEQYF
v_call: TRBV4-3; d_call: TRBD1; j_call: TRBJ2-3; clone_size: NA; cdr3_nt: TGCGCCAGCAGCCAAGAACCCGGGACAGGGGGCACAGATACGCAGTATTTT; cdr3_aa: CASSQEPGTGGTDTQYF
v_call: TRBV7-9; d_call: TRBD1; j_call: TRBJ2-7; clone_size: NA; cdr3_nt: TGTGCCAGCAGTCACCGGGACAGGTCACCCCACGAGCAGTACTTC; cdr3_aa: CASSHRDRSPHEQYF
v_call: TRBV14; d_call: NA; j_call: TRBJ2-7; clone_size: NA; cdr3_nt: TGTGCCAGCAGCCAAGGCCTGGGGATGGCGTACGAGCAGTACTTC; cdr3_aa: CASSQGLGMAYEQYF
v_call: TRBV28; d_call: NA; j_call: TRBJ1-5; clone_size: NA; cdr3_nt: TGTGCCAGCAGAGTGGTCAGGGGAGATCAGCCCCAGCATTTT; cdr3_aa: CASRVVRGDQPQHF
v_call: TRBV30; d_call: TRBD1; j_call: TRBJ1-2; clone_size: NA; cdr3_nt: TGTGCCTGGAGTGGCCCGCGGACAGGCTATGGCTACACCTTC; cdr3_aa: CAWSGPRTGYGYTF
v_call: TRBV20-1; d_call: NA; j_call: TRBJ2-1; clone_size: NA; cdr3_nt: TGCAGTGCCTACCTGAATGAGCAGTTCTTC; cdr3_aa: CSAYLNEQFF
v_call: TRBV28; d_call: NA; j_call: TRBJ1-4; clone_size: NA; cdr3_nt: TGTGCCAGCAGACTACTAAAAGGGGTAACTAATGAAAAACTGTTTTTT; cdr3_aa: CASRLLKGVTNEKLFF
v_call: TRBV30; d_call: NA; j_call: TRBJ1-2; clone_size: NA; cdr3_nt: TGTGCCTGGACAGCCCCCAAGGGCGGCGGCTACACCTTC; cdr3_aa: CAWTAPKGGGYTF
v_call: TRBV15; d_call: NA; j_call: TRBJ2-3; clone_size: NA; cdr3_nt: TGTGCCACCAGCAGCGGGCCAGCGGTAGATACGCAGTATTTT; cdr3_aa: CATSSGPAVDTQYF
v_call: TRBV28; d_call: NA; j_call: TRBJ2-7; clone_size: NA; cdr3_nt: TGTGCCAGCAGTTTATTAGGGGAATCGCGCCACTACGAGCAGTACTTC; cdr3_aa: CASSLLGESRHYEQYF
v_call: TRBV6-5; d_call: TRBD1; j_call: TRBJ2-7; clone_size: NA; cdr3_nt: TGTGCCAGCAATCCCATGGACAGGATTGACCACGAGCAGTACTTC; cdr3_aa: CASNPMDRIDHEQYF